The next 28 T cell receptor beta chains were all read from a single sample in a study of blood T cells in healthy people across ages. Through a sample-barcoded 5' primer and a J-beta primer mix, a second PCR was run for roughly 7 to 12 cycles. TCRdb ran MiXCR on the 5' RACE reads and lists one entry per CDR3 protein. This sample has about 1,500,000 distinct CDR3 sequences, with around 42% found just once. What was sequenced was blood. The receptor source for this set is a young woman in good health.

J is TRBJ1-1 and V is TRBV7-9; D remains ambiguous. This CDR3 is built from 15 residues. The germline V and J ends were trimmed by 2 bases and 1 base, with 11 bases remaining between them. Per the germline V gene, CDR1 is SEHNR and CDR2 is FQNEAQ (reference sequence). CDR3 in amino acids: CASSLTSRGNTEAFF. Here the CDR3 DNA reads TGTGCCAGCAGCTTAACCTCACGAGGGAACACTGAAGCTTTCTTT.

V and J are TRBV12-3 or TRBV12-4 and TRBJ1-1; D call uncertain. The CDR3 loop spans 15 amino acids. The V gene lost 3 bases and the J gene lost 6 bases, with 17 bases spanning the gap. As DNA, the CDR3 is TGTGCCAGCAGTTTTAGCAAGGGTGGAAAGGCTGAAGCTTTCTTT. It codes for CASSFSKGGKAEAFF.

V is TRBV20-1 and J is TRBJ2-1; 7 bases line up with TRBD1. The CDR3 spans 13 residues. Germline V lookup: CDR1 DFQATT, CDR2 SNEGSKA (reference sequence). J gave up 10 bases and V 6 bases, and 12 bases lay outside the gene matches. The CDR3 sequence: CSAPGQTSAEQFF. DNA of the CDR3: TGCAGTGCCCCGGGACAGACATCGGCCGAGCAGTTCTTC.

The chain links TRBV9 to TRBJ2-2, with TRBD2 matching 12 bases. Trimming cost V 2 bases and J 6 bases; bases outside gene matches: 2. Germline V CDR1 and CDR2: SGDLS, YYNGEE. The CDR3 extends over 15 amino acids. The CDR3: CASSVTSGSAGELFF. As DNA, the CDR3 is TGTGCCAGCAGCGTGACTAGCGGGAGCGCCGGGGAGCTGTTTTTT.

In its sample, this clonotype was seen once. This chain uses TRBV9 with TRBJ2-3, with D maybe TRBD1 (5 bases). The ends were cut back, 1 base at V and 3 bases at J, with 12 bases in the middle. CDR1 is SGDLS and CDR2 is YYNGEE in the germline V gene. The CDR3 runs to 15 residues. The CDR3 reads CASSVSGAGTDTQYF. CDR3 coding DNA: TGTGCCAGCAGCGTAAGTGGGGCAGGGACAGATACGCAGTATTTT.

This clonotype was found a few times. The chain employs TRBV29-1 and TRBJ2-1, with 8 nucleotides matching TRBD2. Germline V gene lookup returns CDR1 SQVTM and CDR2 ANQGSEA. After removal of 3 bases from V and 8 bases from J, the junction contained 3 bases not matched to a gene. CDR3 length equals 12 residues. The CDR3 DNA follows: TGCAGCGTTGAGAGCGGGAGCCATGAGCAGTTCTTC. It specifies CSVESGSHEQFF.

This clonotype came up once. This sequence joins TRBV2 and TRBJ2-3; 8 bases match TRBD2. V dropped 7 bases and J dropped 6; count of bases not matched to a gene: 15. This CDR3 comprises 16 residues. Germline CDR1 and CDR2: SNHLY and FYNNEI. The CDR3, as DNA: TGTGCCAGCACGATCCAACGGGGGGGAGCCCTCGATACGCAGTATTTT. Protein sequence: CASTIQRGGALDTQYF.

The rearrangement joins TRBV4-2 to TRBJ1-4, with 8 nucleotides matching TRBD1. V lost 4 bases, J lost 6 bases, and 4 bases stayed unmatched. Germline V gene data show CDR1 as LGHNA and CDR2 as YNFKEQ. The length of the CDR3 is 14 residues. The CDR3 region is CASSPGGKDEKLFF. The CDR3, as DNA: TGTGCCAGCAGCCCAGGGGGCAAGGATGAAAAACTGTTTTTT.

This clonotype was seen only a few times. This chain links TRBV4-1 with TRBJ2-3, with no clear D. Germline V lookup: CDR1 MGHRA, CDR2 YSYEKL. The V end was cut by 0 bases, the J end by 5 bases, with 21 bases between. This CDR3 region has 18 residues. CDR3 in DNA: TGCGCCAGCAGCCAAGAAGATGCGAGCGCCATGCCCTTAGATACGCAGTATTTT. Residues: CASSQEDASAMPLDTQYF.

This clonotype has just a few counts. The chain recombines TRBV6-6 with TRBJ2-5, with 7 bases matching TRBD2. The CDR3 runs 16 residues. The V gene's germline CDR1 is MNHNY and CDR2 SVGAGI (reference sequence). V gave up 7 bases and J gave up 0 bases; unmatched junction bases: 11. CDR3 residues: CASTYRLAADQETQYF. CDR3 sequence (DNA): TGTGCCAGCACCTATCGGCTAGCGGCAGACCAAGAGACCCAGTACTTC.

Here the CDR3 reads CRVRLASSYEQYF. The CDR3 DNA reads TGCAGGGTCAGACTAGCCAGCTCCTACGAGCAGTACTTC. V usage is TRBV20-1 and J usage is TRBJ2-7, with 7 bases fitting TRBD2. The CDR3 loop spans 13 amino acids. Germline V CDR1 and CDR2: DFQATT, SNEGSKA (reference sequence).

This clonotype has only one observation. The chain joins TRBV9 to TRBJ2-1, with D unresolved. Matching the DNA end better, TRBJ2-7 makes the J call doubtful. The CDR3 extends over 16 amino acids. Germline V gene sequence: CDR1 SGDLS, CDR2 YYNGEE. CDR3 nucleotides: TGTGCCAGCAGCGTAGTAGGAGATATCAACTACAATGAGCAGTACTTC. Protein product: CASSVVGDINYNEQYF.

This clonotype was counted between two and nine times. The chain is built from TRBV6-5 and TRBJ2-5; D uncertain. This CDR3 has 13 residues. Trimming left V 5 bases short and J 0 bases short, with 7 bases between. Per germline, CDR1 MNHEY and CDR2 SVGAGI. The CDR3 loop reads CASSLQNQETQYF. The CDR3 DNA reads TGTGCCAGCAGTCTACAGAACCAAGAGACCCAGTACTTC.

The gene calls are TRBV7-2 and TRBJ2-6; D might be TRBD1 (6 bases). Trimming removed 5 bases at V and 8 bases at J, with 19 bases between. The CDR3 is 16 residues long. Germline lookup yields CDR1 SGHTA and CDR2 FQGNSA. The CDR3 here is CASSLRQARGTNVLTF. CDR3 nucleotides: TGTGCCAGCAGCCTTCGACAGGCTCGAGGTACCAACGTCCTGACTTTC.

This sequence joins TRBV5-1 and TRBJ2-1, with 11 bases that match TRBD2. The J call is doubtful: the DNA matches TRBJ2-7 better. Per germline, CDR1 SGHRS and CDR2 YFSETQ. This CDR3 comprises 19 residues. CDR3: CASSPTGTSGRLSYNEQYF. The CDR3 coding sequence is TGCGCCAGCAGCCCGACCGGGACTAGCGGACGATTATCCTACAATGAGCAGTACTTC.

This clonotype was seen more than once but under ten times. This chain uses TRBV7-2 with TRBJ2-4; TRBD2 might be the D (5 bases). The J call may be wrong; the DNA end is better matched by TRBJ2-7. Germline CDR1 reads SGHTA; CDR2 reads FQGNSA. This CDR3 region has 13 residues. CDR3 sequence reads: CASSYQRNYEQYF. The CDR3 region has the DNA TGTGCCAGCAGCTACCAGCGGAACTACGAGCAGTACTTC.

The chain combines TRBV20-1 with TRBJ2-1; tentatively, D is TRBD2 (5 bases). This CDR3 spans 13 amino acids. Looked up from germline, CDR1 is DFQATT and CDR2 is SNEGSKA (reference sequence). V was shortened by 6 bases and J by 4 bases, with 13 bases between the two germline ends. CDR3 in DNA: TGCAGTGCCCAGCCCGGGGAGTACAATGAGCAGTTCTTC. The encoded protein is CSAQPGEYNEQFF.

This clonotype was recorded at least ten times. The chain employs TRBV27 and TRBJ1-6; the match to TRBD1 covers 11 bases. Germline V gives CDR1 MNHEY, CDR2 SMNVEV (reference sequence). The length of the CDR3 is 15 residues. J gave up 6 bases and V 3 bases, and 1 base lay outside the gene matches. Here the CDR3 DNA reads TGTGCCAGCAGTTTGGGGACAGGGGGTAATTCACCCCTCCACTTT. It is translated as CASSLGTGGNSPLHF.

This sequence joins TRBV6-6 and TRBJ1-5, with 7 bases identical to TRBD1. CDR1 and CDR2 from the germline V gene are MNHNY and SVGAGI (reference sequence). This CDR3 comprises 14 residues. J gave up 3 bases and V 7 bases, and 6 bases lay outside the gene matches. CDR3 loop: CASTDRPPNQPQHF. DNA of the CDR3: TGTGCCAGCACGGACAGGCCCCCCAATCAGCCCCAGCATTTT.

The chain's CDR3 is CASSLAGLAGETQYF. DNA for the CDR3: TGTGCCAGCAGCTTAGCGGGACTAGCGGGAGAGACCCAGTACTTC. V usage is TRBV7-9 and J usage is TRBJ2-5, with 12 bases matching TRBD2. The CDR3 sequence is 15 residues long. V was clipped by 0 bases and J by 4 bases; unmatched bases: 0. Germline V gives CDR1 SEHNR, CDR2 FQNEAQ (reference sequence).

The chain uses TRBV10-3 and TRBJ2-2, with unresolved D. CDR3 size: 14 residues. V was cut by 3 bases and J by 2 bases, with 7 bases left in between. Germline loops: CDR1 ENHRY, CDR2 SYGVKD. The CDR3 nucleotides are TGTGCCATCAGTGATCAGGTTAACACCGGGGAGCTGTTTTTT. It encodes CAISDQVNTGELFF.

The CDR3 region has the DNA TGTGCCAGCAGCTTAGAAGCGGGGATCATAGTCGATGAGCAGTTCTTC. It specifies CASSLEAGIIVDEQFF. This rearrangement joins TRBV7-8 to TRBJ2-1; TRBD2 aligns across 7 bases. The CDR3 covers 16 residues. Unmatched junction bases numbered 11, after V lost 1 base and J lost 8 bases. CDR1 and CDR2 from the germline V gene are SGHVS and FQNEAQ. The full variable domain, in which reference TRBV7-8 and TRBJ2-1 provide the parts outside the CDR3, is GAGVSQSPRYKVAKRGQDVALRCDPISGHVSLFWYQQALGQGPEFLTYFQNEAQLDKSGLPSDRFFAERPEGSVSTLKIQRTQQEDSAVYLCASSLEAGIIVDEQFFGPGTRLTVL.

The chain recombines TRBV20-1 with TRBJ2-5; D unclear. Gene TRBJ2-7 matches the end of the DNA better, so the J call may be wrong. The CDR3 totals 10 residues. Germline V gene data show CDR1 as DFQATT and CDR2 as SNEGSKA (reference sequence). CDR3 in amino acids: CSADGCEQYF. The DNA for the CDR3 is TGCAGTGCTGACGGTTGCGAGCAGTACTTC.

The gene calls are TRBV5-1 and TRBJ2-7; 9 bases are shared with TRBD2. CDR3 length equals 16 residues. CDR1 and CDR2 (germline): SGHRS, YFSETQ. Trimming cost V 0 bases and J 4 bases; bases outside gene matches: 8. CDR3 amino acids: CASSLGVAGVNYEQYF. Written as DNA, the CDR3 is TGCGCCAGCAGCTTGGGAGTAGCGGGAGTTAATTACGAGCAGTACTTC.

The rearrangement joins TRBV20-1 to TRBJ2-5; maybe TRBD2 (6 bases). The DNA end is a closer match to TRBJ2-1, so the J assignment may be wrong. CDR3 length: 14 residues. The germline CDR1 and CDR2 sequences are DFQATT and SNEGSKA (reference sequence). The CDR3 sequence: CSAPGGGDRVTQFF. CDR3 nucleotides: TGCAGTGCTCCCGGTGGAGGGGATCGGGTGACCCAGTTCTTC.

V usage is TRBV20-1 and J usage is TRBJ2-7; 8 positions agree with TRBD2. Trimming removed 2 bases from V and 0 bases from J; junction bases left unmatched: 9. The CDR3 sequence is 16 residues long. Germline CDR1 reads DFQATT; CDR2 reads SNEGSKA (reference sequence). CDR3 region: CSARPRSGTSSYEQYF. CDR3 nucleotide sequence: TGCAGTGCTAGACCCCGTAGCGGGACTAGCTCCTACGAGCAGTACTTC.

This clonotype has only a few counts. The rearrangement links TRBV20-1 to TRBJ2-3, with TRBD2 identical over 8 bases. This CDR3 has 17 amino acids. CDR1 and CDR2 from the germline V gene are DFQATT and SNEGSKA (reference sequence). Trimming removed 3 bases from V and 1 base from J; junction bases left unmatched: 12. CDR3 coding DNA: TGCAGTGCTAGGCCCTGGGGCGGGGGGCCCCGCACAGATACGCAGTATTTT. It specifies CSARPWGGGPRTDTQYF.

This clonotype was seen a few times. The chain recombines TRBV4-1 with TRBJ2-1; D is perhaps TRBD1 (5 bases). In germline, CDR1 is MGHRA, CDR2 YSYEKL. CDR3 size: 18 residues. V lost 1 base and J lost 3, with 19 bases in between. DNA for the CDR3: TGCGCCAGCAGCCAAGGAGGATCGCCAGGGCGATTCTACAATGAGCAGTTCTTC. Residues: CASSQGGSPGRFYNEQFF.